This is a list of T cell receptor beta chains from one sample in a study of T-cell reconstitution after alpha-beta-depleted transplantation in children. Using its own MiXCR run on the PCR reads, TCRdb lists one record per CDR3 protein. The table has hundreds of thousands of distinct CDR3 sequences, approximately 15% seen once. The source material was PBMCs from the stem cell graft donor, sampled from the stem cell graft. These receptors were collected from a human donor who donated a stem cell graft to a child with acute myeloid leukemia. Each CDR3 is given with its conserved first and last residue. The order of the fields is J gene, V gene, CDR3 protein.

J gene: TRBJ2-7; V gene: TRBV24-1; CDR3 protein: CATSDPGRLEQYF
J gene: TRBJ2-6; V gene: TRBV15; CDR3 protein: CATSWDRGSGANVLTF
J gene: TRBJ2-5; V gene: TRBV24-1; CDR3 protein: CATSDGGTFKQETQYF
J gene: TRBJ1-1; V gene: TRBV12-3/TRBV12-4; CDR3 protein: CASSLGQGSSEAFF
J gene: TRBJ2-3; V gene: TRBV7-9; CDR3 protein: CASSRTSSTDTQYF
J gene: TRBJ1-1; V gene: TRBV24-1; CDR3 protein: CATSDLLRGTEAFF
J gene: TRBJ2-1; V gene: TRBV12-3/TRBV12-4; CDR3 protein: CASSFWGSGGDEQFF
J gene: TRBJ2-5; V gene: TRBV20-1; CDR3 protein: CSGDIAGGASSRETQYF
J gene: TRBJ2-1; V gene: TRBV12-3/TRBV12-4; CDR3 protein: CASSLDCYNEQFF
J gene: TRBJ2-3; V gene: TRBV5-1; CDR3 protein: CASSLDDSTDTQYF
J gene: TRBJ2-7; V gene: TRBV20-1; CDR3 protein: CSASNRGGTLREQYF
J gene: TRBJ1-4; V gene: TRBV15; CDR3 protein: CATSRFTTAGEKLFF
J gene: TRBJ1-4; V gene: TRBV7-6; CDR3 protein: CASSFDPRGKLFF
J gene: TRBJ2-2; V gene: TRBV6-1; CDR3 protein: CASSKGTTGGNTGELFF
J gene: TRBJ1-1; V gene: TRBV5-1; CDR3 protein: CASSQQVSTEAFF
J gene: TRBJ2-7; V gene: TRBV6-2/TRBV6-3; CDR3 protein: CASTLRGDYEQYF
J gene: TRBJ2-7; V gene: TRBV25-1; CDR3 protein: CASSETGGFRDEQYF
J gene: TRBJ2-7; V gene: TRBV10-3; CDR3 protein: CAISEETGRTGVAYEQYF
J gene: TRBJ1-5; V gene: TRBV25-1; CDR3 protein: CASSEGAGGLQPQHF
J gene: TRBJ2-7; V gene: TRBV10-3; CDR3 protein: CAISPGPSDSYEQYF
J gene: TRBJ1-4; V gene: TRBV12-3/TRBV12-4; CDR3 protein: CASSLGQAGGEKLFF
J gene: TRBJ1-2; V gene: TRBV29-1; CDR3 protein: CSVEDPARFNYGYTF
J gene: TRBJ2-7; V gene: TRBV20-1; CDR3 protein: CSASQGVFHEQYF
J gene: TRBJ2-1; V gene: TRBV7-2; CDR3 protein: CASSLSPTSYNEQFF
J gene: TRBJ1-3; V gene: TRBV20-1; CDR3 protein: CSARKDAGAGNTIYF
J gene: TRBJ2-3; V gene: TRBV12-3/TRBV12-4; CDR3 protein: CASSFPASGTDTQYF
J gene: TRBJ2-1; V gene: TRBV6-5; CDR3 protein: CASSPGRPDEQFF